This TCR beta chain was profiled in a study of spatial heterogeneity in lung cancer. Every cDNA TCR molecule received its own unique molecular identifier. From the 5' RACE reads, TCRdb called clonotypes with MiXCR, one entry per CDR3 protein. The data show under 11,000 distinct CDR3 sequences, 3.5% to 4.5% seen once. Study results and limitations: Resection saw ubiquitous expanded tumor TCRs appear in blood more than follow-up did.

This clonotype was seen ten or more times. Antigen specificity is unknown. Specified time point: sample taken at primary tumor resection. Untreated early-stage non-small cell lung cancer patients, about 70 in total, were the donors. The authors sequenced whole RNA from tumor, nontumor lung or frozen PBMC without sorting. V lost 3 bases and J 4 bases, leaving 12 bases between the germline ends. This CDR3 has 15 residues. Looked up from germline, CDR1 is SGHTA and CDR2 is FQGTGA. The chain has TRBV7-3 and TRBJ2-2; D uncertain. Sample: PBMCs, taken at surgery. The clonotype comes from a female donor with early-stage non-small cell lung cancer. The CDR3 region has the DNA TGTGCCAGCAGCTTCTACCGGGTTCCCACCGGGGAGCTGTTTTTT. Residues: CASSFYRVPTGELFF. Supplemented by reference TRBV7-3 and TRBJ2-2, the full variable domain reads GAGVSQTPSNKVTEKGKYVELRCDPISGHTALYWYRQSLGQGPEFLIYFQGTGAADDSGLPNDRFFAVRPEGSVSTLKIQRTERGDSAVYLCASSFYRVPTGELFFGEGSRLTVL.